This T cell receptor (beta chain) appears in the sequencing data of a study of T-cell reconstitution after alpha-beta-depleted transplantation in children. Study outcomes and limitations: Reportedly, alpha-beta T cells present about two months post-transplant originated from several hundred expanded clones of graft origin. Newly produced T cells mostly provided counts and TCRbeta diversity after one year, as hyperexpanded clones declined. High day-60 TCRbeta diversity in some patients came from surviving recipient T cells and thymic progenitors.

Germline V gene data show CDR1 as SGHRS and CDR2 as YFSETQ. V dropped 2 bases and J dropped 3; count of bases not matched to a gene: 8. This CDR3 region has 15 residues. It was with unique molecular identifiers that the TCRbeta library was prepared. From the PCR reads, TCRdb called clonotypes with MiXCR, one entry per CDR3 protein. This sample has 780,000 or so distinct CDR3 sequences, with roughly 15% found just once. This clonotype was seen at least ten times. Its antigen remains unknown. The input for sequencing was PBMCs, mostly from graft donor cells, taken 360 days after TCRalphabeta/CD19-depleted stem cell transplant. This sequence joins TRBV5-1 and TRBJ2-7; 7 nucleotides line up with TRBD1. This sequence was found in a male patient aged 10 to 17 who had a stem cell transplant for acute lymphoblastic leukemia, so the T cells may come from the graft donor. The CDR3 sequence is CASSFAGGSLYEQYF. CDR3 nucleotides: TGCGCCAGCAGCTTCGCAGGGGGAAGTCTCTACGAGCAGTACTTC.